This TCR beta chain was obtained from a study of shared clonotypes between healthy human individuals. General study points: Rarefaction gave evidence that sorted-subset sequencing remained incomplete despite large depth.

A remark on this clone: What it binds is unknown.

Replicate PCRs for sorted subsets used 200 ng DNA; this equaled tens of thousands of T cell genomes. This table comes from immunoSEQ multiplex PCR, and its TCRdb copy is limited to in-frame clones, with some not included. The sample carries roughly 770,000 clones, about 97% recorded once. Terminally differentiated effector memory CD45RA+ cells were excluded by CCR7 positive selection of CD45RO-negative cells. The CDR3 is made up of 17 amino acids. Trimming left V 1 base short and J 9 bases short, with 22 bases between. Per the germline V gene, CDR1 is LNHNV and CDR2 is YYDKDF (reference sequence). The receptor comes from a man aged 30-40 years in good health. The sequencing sample was made of naive CD8+ T cells sorted from blood. The rearrangement links TRBV15 to TRBJ2-1; D unresolved. The CDR3 protein is CATSRVNTLPLSGEQFF. Written as DNA, the CDR3 is TGTGCCACCAGCAGAGTGAATACCTTGCCCCTATCGGGTGAGCAGTTCTTC.